Below, 14 T cell receptor beta chains from the same sample are listed, as sequenced in a study of cytomegalovirus exposure and HLA in healthy donors. This PCR relied on a set of 60 Vbeta primers and 13 Jbeta primers. Method: immunoSEQ multiplex PCR; TCRdb's copy keeps in-frame clones and lacks some. The data hold 150,000 to 200,000 clones, with around 80% observed a single time. The specimen was PBMCs. The receptors were gathered from a woman aged 25 to 39 in good health and CMV-seronegative.

This clone was observed a few times. The J gene is TRBJ1-2, the V gene TRBV28, with 7 nucleotides matching TRBD1. CDR3 size: 14 residues. Germline V gene lookup returns CDR1 MDHEN and CDR2 SYDVKM. J lost 5 bases, V lost 5 bases, and 8 bases had no gene match. The CDR3 sequence: CASSPTGAPYGYTF. The CDR3 coding sequence is TGTGCCAGCAGTCCCACAGGGGCCCCTTATGGCTACACCTTC.

The chain employs TRBV27 and TRBJ2-4, with D possibly TRBD2 on 7 matching bases. The ends were cut back, 5 bases at V and 2 bases at J, with 16 bases in the middle. The CDR3 extends over 16 amino acids. CDR1 MNHEY and CDR2 SMNVEV come from the germline V gene (reference sequence). Here the CDR3 reads CASSLLGGVTKNIQYF. The CDR3 DNA reads as TGTGCCAGCAGTCTACTAGGGGGGGTAACCAAAAACATTCAGTACTTC.

The genes are TRBV4-3 and TRBJ1-1; D remains ambiguous. CDR3 length: 14 residues. In germline, CDR1 is LGHNA, CDR2 YSLEER. Trimming removed 0 bases from V and 0 bases from J, with 5 bases in between. The CDR3 DNA follows: TGCGCCAGCAGCCAAGAACACCTGAACACTGAAGCTTTCTTT. The encoded protein is CASSQEHLNTEAFF.

V and J are TRBV6-6 and TRBJ1-6; D perhaps matches TRBD1 (6 bases). V was trimmed by 4 bases and J by 2 bases, leaving 9 bases between them. The CDR3 runs 15 residues. Per germline, CDR1 MNHNY and CDR2 SVGAGI (reference sequence). The CDR3 DNA reads as TGTGCCAGCAGTTTCGGGACACCCTATAATTCACCCCTCCACTTT. It is translated as CASSFGTPYNSPLHF.

This chain joins TRBV7-3 and TRBJ2-7; D gene unclear. The CDR3 sequence is 15 residues long. Trimming removed 1 base at V and 6 bases at J, with 16 bases between. Germline assignment: CDR1 SGHTA and CDR2 FQGTGA. The CDR3 protein is CASSLSLAVSGEQYF. CDR3 coding DNA: TGTGCCAGCAGCTTAAGTTTGGCCGTTTCGGGCGAGCAGTACTTC. The full variable domain, completed using reference TRBV7-3 and TRBJ2-7, is GAGVSQTPSNKVTEKGKYVELRCDPISGHTALYWYRQSLGQGPEFLIYFQGTGAADDSGLPNDRFFAVRPEGSVSTLKIQRTERGDSAVYLCASSLSLAVSGEQYFGPGTRLTVT.

The J gene is TRBJ1-2, the V gene TRBV6-4, with D possibly TRBD1 on 5 matching bases. CDR1 and CDR2 from the germline V gene are MRHNA and SNTAGT. Trimming took off 0 bases at V and 6 bases at J, with 14 bases between the two ends. CDR3 length: 15 amino acids. CDR3 DNA: TGTGCCAGCAGTGACTCTGGATCGGGGGTTGATGGCTACACCTTC. This encodes CASSDSGSGVDGYTF.

This clone has more than one count but fewer than ten. The chain joins TRBV5-4 to TRBJ1-4; 8 nucleotides agree with TRBD1. J lost 7 bases, V lost 3 bases, and 17 bases had no gene match. From germline, CDR1 is SGHNT and CDR2 YYREEE (reference sequence). This CDR3 comprises 18 residues. The CDR3 coding sequence is TGTGCCAGCAGCTGGGGTGGGGCCTCAGGGGGCGGAGGTGAAAAACTGTTTTTT. It yields the protein CASSWGGASGGGGEKLFF.

This clone has more than one count but fewer than ten. The CDR3 DNA sequence: TGTGCCAGCAGCTCTTCAGGGGCCTCCTCTGGAAACACCATATATTTT. Protein sequence: CASSSSGASSGNTIYF. The chain has TRBV7-8 and TRBJ1-3, with a weak D call TRBD1 (6 bases). Germline V gene sequence: CDR1 SGHVS, CDR2 FQNEAQ. V was pared by 4 bases and J by 0 bases, with 13 bases between. The CDR3 loop spans 16 amino acids.

The rearrangement links TRBV6-5 to TRBJ2-3, with TRBD2 matching 11 bases. With V trimmed by 6 bases and J by 6 bases, 5 bases remained unmatched. The CDR3 extends over 14 amino acids. In germline, CDR1 is MNHEY, CDR2 SVGAGI. CDR3 coding DNA: TGTGCCAGCAGCGTAGCGGGGGGGCCCGATACGCAGTATTTT. Protein product: CASSVAGGPDTQYF.

This chain links TRBV11-3 with TRBJ2-3; possibly TRBD2 for D (6 bases). V lost 6 bases and J lost 5, with 18 bases in between. Germline V gene data show CDR1 as SGHNT and CDR2 as YENEEA. This CDR3 is built from 15 residues. CDR3 sequence (DNA): TGTGCCAGCAGTTCTAACCGACTAGTCCTAGATACGCAGTATTTT. Translated, it gives CASSSNRLVLDTQYF.

The chain couples TRBV4-3 to TRBJ2-7; the D gene is possibly TRBD1 (5 bases). CDR3 length equals 15 residues. Germline V gene data show CDR1 as LGHNA and CDR2 as YSLEER. Trimming took off 0 bases at V and 1 base at J, with 10 bases between the two ends. The CDR3 nucleotides read TGCGCCAGCAGCCAAGAGCAGGGTCGGTCCTACGAGCAGTACTTC. This gives the protein CASSQEQGRSYEQYF.

CDR3 sequence: CASSIGPGDPQETQYF. The CDR3 DNA reads TGTGCCAGTAGTATAGGCCCGGGGGACCCTCAAGAGACCCAGTACTTC. The V and J genes are TRBV19 and TRBJ2-5, with TRBD2 as a possible D gene (6 bases). Trimming shortened V by 1 base and J by 2 bases, and 14 bases separated the two germline ends. Germline loops: CDR1 LNHDA, CDR2 SQIVND (reference sequence). The CDR3 has 16 amino acids.

The genes are TRBV5-1 and TRBJ1-1; possibly TRBD1 for D (6 bases). CDR3 length equals 16 residues. Germline V gives CDR1 SGHRS, CDR2 YFSETQ. Trimming removed 4 bases from V and 1 base from J, with 17 bases in between. CDR3 residues: CASSPGGGRGNTEAFF. The CDR3 DNA follows: TGCGCCAGCAGCCCTGGCGGGGGCCGGGGGAACACTGAAGCTTTCTTT.

This clone came up a few times. The rearrangement uses TRBV7-9 and TRBJ1-2, with TRBD1 matching over 7 bases. This CDR3 has 13 residues. Germline trimming cut 1 base from V and 6 bases from J; bases unmatched to any gene: 2. Per the germline V gene, CDR1 is SEHNR and CDR2 is FQNEAQ (reference sequence). Here the CDR3 DNA reads TGTGCCAGCAGCTTAGAAGGGACAGATGGCTACACCTTC. This gives the protein CASSLEGTDGYTF. Supplemented by reference TRBV7-9 and TRBJ1-2, the full variable domain reads DTGVSQNPRHKITKRGQNVTFRCDPISEHNRLYWYRQTLGQGPEFLTYFQNEAQLEKSRLLSDRFSAERPKGSFSTLEIQRTEQGDSAMYLCASSLEGTDGYTFGSGTRLTVV.